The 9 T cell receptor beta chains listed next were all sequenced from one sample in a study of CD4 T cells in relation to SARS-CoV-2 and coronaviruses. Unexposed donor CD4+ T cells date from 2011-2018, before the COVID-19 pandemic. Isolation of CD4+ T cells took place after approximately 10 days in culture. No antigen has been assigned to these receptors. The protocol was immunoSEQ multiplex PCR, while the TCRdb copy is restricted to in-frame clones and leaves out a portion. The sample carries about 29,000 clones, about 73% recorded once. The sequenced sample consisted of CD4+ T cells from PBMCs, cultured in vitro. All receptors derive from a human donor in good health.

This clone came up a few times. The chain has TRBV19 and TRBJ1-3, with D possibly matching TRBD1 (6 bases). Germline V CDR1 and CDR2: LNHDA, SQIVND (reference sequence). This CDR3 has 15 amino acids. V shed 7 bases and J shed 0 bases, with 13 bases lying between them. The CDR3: CASIPTGLSGNTIYF. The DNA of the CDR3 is TGTGCCAGTATCCCGACAGGACTCTCTGGAAACACCATATATTTT.

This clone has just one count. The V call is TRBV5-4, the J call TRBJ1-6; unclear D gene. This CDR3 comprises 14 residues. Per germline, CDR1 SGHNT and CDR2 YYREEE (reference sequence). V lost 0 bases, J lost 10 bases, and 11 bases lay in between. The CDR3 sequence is CASSLGLPESPLHF. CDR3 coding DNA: TGTGCCAGCAGCTTGGGGTTGCCGGAGTCACCCCTCCACTTT. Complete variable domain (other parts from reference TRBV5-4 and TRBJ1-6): ETGVTQSPTHLIKTRGQQVTLRCSSQSGHNTVSWYQQALGQGPQFIFQYYREEENGRGNFPPRFSGLQFPNYSSELNVNALELDDSALYLCASSLGLPESPLHFGNGTRLTVT.

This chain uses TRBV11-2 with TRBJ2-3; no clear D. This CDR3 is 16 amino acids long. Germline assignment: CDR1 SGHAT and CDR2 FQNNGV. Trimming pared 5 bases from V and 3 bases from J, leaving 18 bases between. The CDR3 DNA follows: TGTGCCAGCAGCCGACTCGGGTCAGCGAGAACAGATACGCAGTATTTT. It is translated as CASSRLGSARTDTQYF.

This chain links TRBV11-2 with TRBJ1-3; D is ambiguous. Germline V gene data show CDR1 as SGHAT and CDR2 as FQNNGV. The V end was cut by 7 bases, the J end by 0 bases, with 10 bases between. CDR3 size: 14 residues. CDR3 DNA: TGTGCCAGCAACGCGGCATTCTCTGGAAACACCATATATTTT. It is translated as CASNAAFSGNTIYF. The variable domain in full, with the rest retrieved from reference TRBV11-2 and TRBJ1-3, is EAGVAQSPRYKIIEKRQSVAFWCNPISGHATLYWYQQILGQGPKLLIQFQNNGVVDDSQLPKDRFSAERLKGVDSTLKIQPAKLEDSAVYLCASNAAFSGNTIYFGEGSWLTVV.

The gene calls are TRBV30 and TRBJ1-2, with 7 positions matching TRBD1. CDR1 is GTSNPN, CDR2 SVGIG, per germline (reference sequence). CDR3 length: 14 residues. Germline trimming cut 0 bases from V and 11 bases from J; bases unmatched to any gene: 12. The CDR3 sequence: CAWSVGQEIFAYTF. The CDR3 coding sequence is TGTGCCTGGAGTGTTGGACAGGAGATCTTCGCTTACACCTTC.

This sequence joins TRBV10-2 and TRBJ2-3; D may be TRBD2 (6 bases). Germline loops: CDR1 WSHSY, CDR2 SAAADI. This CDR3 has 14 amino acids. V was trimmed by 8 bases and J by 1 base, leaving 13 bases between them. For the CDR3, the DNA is TGCGCCAGCCGTCCATCGGGAGGCACAGATACGCAGTATTTT. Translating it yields CASRPSGGTDTQYF.

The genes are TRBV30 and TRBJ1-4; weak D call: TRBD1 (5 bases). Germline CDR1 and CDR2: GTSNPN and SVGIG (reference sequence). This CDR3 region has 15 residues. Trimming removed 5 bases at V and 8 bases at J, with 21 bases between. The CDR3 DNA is TGTGCCTGGTTCCGTGGTGGGGCAAGAGGGGAAAAACTGTTTTTT. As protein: CAWFRGGARGEKLFF. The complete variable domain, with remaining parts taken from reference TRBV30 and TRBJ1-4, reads SQTIHQWPATLVQPVGSPLSLECTVEGTSNPNLYWYRQAAGRGLQLLFYSVGIGQISSEVPQNLSASRPQDRQFILSSKKLLLSDSGFYLCAWFRGGARGEKLFFGSGTQLSVL.

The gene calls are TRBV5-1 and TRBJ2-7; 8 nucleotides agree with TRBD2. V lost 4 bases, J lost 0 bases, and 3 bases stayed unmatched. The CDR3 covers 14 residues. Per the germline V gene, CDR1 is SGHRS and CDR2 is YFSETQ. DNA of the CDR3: TGCGCCAGCAGCACCGGGACTAGCTCCTACGAGCAGTACTTC. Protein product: CASSTGTSSYEQYF.

CDR3 residues: CASSSPAGDTDTQYF. CDR3 DNA: TGTGCCAGCAGTTCACCAGCGGGGGACACAGATACGCAGTATTTT. This chain joins TRBV28 and TRBJ2-3, with 8 bases identical to TRBD2. The length of the CDR3 is 15 residues. Trimming took 4 bases from V and 2 from J; bases not matched to a gene: 5. The V gene's germline CDR1 is MDHEN and CDR2 SYDVKM.